Listed here are 9 T cell receptor beta chains from one sample, sequenced in a study of cytomegalovirus exposure and HLA in healthy donors. The table came from immunoSEQ multiplex PCR; TCRdb's copy has only in-frame clones and leaves some out. This table holds some 170,000 clones, roughly 80% found once. Input material: PBMCs. These receptors were taken from a man aged 25-45 years in good health and CMV-seropositive.

This clone was recorded at least ten times. The rearrangement links TRBV4-1 to TRBJ1-3; D remains unclear. The V end was cut by 0 bases, the J end by 9 bases, with 15 bases between. CDR1 is MGHRA and CDR2 is YSYEKL in the germline V gene. CDR3 length: 15 residues. The CDR3 DNA reads as TGCGCCAGCAGCCAAGAAACCGGACTATCGAGCACCATATATTTT. This codes for CASSQETGLSSTIYF.

The V call is TRBV28, the J call TRBJ1-2; maybe TRBD1 (5 bases). The germline V and J ends were trimmed by 7 bases and 4 bases, with 19 bases remaining between them. CDR1 is MDHEN and CDR2 is SYDVKM in the germline V gene. This CDR3 region has 15 residues. CDR3 nucleotides: TGTGCCAGCACTCTCTCTAGGGGCGGGGCCTATGGCTACACCTTC. Amino acids: CASTLSRGGAYGYTF.

The V call is TRBV7-9, the J call TRBJ2-7, with unresolved D. The CDR3 is 13 residues long. The V end lost 5 bases, the J end lost 5 bases, and 13 bases lay between the germline ends. CDR1 and CDR2 (germline): SEHNR, FQNEAQ (reference sequence). The CDR3 nucleotides are TGTGCCAGCAGCCCCGAGGTGGCCCACGAGCAGTACTTC. It codes for CASSPEVAHEQYF.

The chain uses TRBV11-2 and TRBJ2-7, with TRBD2 as a possible D gene (6 bases). V was cut by 5 bases and J by 12 bases, with 23 bases left in between. The CDR3 runs to 14 residues. Germline CDR1 SGHAT, CDR2 FQNNGV. Written as DNA, the CDR3 is TGTGCCAGCAGCAGACCTAGGACGGGACTCCAGTTGTACTTC. Its protein product is CASSRPRTGLQLYF.

The chain joins TRBV10-1 to TRBJ1-5; the D is unclear. The CDR3 has 13 residues. The germline CDR1 and CDR2 sequences are WNHNN and SYGVQD (reference sequence). The V and J ends lost 4 bases and 5 bases respectively, with 9 bases between them. CDR3: CASSVSTDQPQHF. Here the CDR3 DNA reads TGCGCCAGCAGTGTTTCCACGGATCAGCCCCAGCATTTT.

The CDR3 spells CASSPGTGVYEQYF. Written as DNA, the CDR3 is TGTGCCAGCAGCCCGGGGACAGGGGTTTACGAGCAGTACTTC. The chain carries TRBV5-6 and TRBJ2-7, with 10 bases lining up with TRBD1. This CDR3 is built from 14 residues. CDR1 is SGHDT and CDR2 is YYEEEE in the germline V gene. Losses at the gene ends were 4 bases for V and 4 bases for J; bases not matched to a gene: 5.

The chain employs TRBV18 and TRBJ1-1; perhaps TRBD1 as D (5 bases). CDR3 length: 14 amino acids. Germline lookup yields CDR1 KGHSH and CDR2 LQKENI. The V and J ends lost 3 bases and 1 base respectively, with 9 bases between them. CDR3 loop: CASSPDGQNTEAFF. The CDR3 DNA sequence: TGTGCCAGCTCACCCGACGGACAGAACACTGAAGCTTTCTTT.

The genes are TRBV9 and TRBJ2-7; 9 bases agree with TRBD2. The CDR3 consists of 15 residues. Germline CDR1 reads SGDLS; CDR2 reads YYNGEE. V shed 4 bases and J 6 bases; nucleotides not matched to a gene: 11. The chain's CDR3 is CASSLWGGRAGEQYF. CDR3 nucleotides: TGTGCCAGCAGCCTCTGGGGCGGGAGGGCCGGCGAGCAGTACTTC. The full variable domain, in which reference TRBV9 and TRBJ2-7 provide the parts outside the CDR3, is DSGVTQTPKHLITATGQRVTLRCSPRSGDLSVYWYQQSLDQGLQFLIQYYNGEERAKGNILERFSAQQFPDLHSELNLSSLELGDSALYFCASSLWGGRAGEQYFGPGTRLTVT.

The chain joins TRBV12-5 to TRBJ2-6, with 9 bases lining up with TRBD1. The CDR3 is 18 residues long. The V gene's germline CDR1 is LGHNT and CDR2 FRNRAP. V lost 4 bases, J lost 2 bases, and 9 bases stayed unmatched. DNA for the CDR3: TGTGCTAGTGGTTACGTCGGGACAGGGAGAACTGGGGCCAACGTCCTGACTTTC. Translated: CASGYVGTGRTGANVLTF.